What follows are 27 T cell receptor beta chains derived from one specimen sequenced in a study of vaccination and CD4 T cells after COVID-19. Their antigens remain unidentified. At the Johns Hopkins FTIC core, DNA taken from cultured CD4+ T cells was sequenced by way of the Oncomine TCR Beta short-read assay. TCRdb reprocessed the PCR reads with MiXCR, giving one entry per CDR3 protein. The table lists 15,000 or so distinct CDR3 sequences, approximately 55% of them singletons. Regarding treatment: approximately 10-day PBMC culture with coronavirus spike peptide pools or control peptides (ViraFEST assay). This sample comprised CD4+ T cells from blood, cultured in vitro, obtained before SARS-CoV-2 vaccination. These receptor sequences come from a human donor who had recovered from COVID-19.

CDR3 bases: TGCAGTGCTACGGGGACAGGGCGCACAGATACGCAGTATTTT. Its translation: CSATGTGRTDTQYF. V usage is TRBV20-1 and J usage is TRBJ2-3; 9 positions agree with TRBD1. The CDR3 contains 14 residues. With V trimmed by 4 bases and J by 1 base, 3 bases remained unmatched. The germline CDR1 and CDR2 sequences are DFQATT and SNEGSKA (reference sequence).

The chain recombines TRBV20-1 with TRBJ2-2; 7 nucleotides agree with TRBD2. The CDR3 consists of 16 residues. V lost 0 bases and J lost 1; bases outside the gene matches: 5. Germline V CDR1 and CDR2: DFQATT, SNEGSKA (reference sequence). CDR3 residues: CSARDHLAGNTGELFF. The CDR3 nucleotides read TGCAGTGCTAGAGATCACTTAGCGGGGAACACCGGGGAGCTGTTTTTT.

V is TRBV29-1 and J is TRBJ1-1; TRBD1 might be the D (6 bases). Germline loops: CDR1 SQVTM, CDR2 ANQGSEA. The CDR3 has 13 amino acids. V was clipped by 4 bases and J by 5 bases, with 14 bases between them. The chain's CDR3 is CSVVRGARTEAFF. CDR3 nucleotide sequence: TGCAGCGTTGTTCGGGGGGCTCGAACTGAAGCTTTCTTT.

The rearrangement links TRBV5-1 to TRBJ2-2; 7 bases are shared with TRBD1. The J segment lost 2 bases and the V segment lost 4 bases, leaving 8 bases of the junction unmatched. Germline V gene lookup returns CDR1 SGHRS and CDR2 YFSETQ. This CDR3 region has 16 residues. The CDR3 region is CASSPLSGGNTGELFF. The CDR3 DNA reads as TGCGCCAGCAGCCCCCTCTCAGGGGGAAACACCGGGGAGCTGTTTTTT.

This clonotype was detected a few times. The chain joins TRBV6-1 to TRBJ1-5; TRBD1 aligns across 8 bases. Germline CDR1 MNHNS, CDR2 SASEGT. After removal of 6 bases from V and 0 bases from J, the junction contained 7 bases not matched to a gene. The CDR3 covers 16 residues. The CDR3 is CASSSGTGVSNQPQHF. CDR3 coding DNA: TGTGCCAGCAGCTCCGGGACAGGTGTTAGCAATCAGCCCCAGCATTTT.

CDR3 region: CSARDGGTGNYEQYF. The CDR3 coding sequence is TGCAGTGCTAGAGATGGCGGGACAGGAAACTACGAGCAGTACTTC. V and J are TRBV20-1 and TRBJ2-7; 8 nucleotides line up with TRBD1. Germline assignment: CDR1 DFQATT and CDR2 SNEGSKA (reference sequence). The CDR3 has 15 residues. The J segment lost 3 bases and the V segment lost 0 bases, leaving 7 bases of the junction unmatched.

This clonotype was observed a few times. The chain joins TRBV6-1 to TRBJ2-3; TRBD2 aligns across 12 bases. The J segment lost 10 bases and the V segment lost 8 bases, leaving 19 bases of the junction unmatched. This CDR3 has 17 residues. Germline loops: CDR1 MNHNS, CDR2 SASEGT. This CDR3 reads CASSKTGLAGGGIAQYF. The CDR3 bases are TGTGCCAGCTCCAAGACCGGGCTAGCGGGGGGGGGTATTGCGCAGTATTTT.

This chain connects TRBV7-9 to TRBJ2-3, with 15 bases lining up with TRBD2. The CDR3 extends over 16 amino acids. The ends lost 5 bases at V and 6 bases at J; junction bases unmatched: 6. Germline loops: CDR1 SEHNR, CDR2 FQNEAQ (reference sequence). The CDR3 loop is CASSKRTSGGDDTQYF. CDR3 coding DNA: TGTGCCAGCAGCAAGAGGACTAGCGGGGGGGATGATACGCAGTATTTT. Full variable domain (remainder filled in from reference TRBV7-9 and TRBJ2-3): DTGVSQNPRHKITKRGQNVTFRCDPISEHNRLYWYRQTLGQGPEFLTYFQNEAQLEKSRLLSDRFSAERPKGSFSTLEIQRTEQGDSAMYLCASSKRTSGGDDTQYFGPGTRLTVL.

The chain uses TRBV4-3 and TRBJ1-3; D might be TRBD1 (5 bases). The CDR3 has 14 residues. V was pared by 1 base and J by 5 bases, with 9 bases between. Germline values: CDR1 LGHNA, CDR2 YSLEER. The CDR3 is CASSQVAGRNTIYF. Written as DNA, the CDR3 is TGCGCCAGCAGCCAAGTTGCGGGGCGAAACACCATATATTTT.

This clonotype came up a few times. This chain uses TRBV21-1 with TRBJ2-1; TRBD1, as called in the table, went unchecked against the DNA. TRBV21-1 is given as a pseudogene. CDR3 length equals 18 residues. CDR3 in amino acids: CASVRSRFRDRGFHEQFF. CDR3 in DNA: TGTGCCAGCGTACGCTCAAGGTTCCGGGACAGGGGTTTCCATGAGCAGTTCTTC.

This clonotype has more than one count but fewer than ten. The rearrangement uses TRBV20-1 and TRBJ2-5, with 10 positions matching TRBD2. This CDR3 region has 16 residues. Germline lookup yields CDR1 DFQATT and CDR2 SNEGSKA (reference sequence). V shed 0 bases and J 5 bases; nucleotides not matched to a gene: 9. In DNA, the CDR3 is TGCAGTGCTAGAGATGGGCTAGCGGGAGTTGTGGAGACCCAGTACTTC. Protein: CSARDGLAGVVETQYF.

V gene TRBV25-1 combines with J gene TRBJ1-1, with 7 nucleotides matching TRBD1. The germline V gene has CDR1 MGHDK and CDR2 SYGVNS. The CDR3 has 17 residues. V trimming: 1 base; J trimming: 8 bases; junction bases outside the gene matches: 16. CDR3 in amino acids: CASSEFGTGAGASEAFF. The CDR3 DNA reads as TGTGCCAGCAGTGAATTTGGTACAGGGGCTGGGGCGTCAGAAGCTTTCTTT. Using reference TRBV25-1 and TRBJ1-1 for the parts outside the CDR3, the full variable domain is EADIYQTPRYLVIGTGKKITLECSQTMGHDKMYWYQQDPGMELHLIHYSYGVNSTEKGDLSSESTVSRIRTEHFPLTLESARPSHTSQYLCASSEFGTGAGASEAFFGQGTRLTVV.

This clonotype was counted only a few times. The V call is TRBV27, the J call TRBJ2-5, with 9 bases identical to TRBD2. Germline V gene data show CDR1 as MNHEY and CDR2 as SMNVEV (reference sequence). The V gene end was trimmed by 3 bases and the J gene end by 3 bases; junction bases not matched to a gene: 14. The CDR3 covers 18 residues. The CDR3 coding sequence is TGTGCCAGCAGTTTCCGGGTAGCGGGAGCCGGGGTGGAAGAGACCCAGTACTTC. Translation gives CASSFRVAGAGVEETQYF.

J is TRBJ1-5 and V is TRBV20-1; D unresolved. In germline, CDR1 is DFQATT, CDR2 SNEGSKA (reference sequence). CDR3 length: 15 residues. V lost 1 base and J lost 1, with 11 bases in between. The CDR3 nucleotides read TGCAGTGCTAGAGCTCGGTTGGAGAGCAATCAGCCCCAGCATTTT. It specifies CSARARLESNQPQHF.

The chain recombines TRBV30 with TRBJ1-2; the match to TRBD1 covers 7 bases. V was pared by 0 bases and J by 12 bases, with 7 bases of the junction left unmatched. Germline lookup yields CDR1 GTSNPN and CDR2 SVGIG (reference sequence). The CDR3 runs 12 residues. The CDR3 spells CAWSVGRQGNTF. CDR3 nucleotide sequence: TGTGCCTGGAGTGTAGGGCGACAGGGAAACACCTTC.

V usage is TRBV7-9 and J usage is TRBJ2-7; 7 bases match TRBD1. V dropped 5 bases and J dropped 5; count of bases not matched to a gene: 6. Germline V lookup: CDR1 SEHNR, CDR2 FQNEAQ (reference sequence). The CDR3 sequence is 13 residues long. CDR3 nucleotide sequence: TGTGCCAGCAGCCAGACAGGGACCCACGAGCAGTACTTC. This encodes CASSQTGTHEQYF.

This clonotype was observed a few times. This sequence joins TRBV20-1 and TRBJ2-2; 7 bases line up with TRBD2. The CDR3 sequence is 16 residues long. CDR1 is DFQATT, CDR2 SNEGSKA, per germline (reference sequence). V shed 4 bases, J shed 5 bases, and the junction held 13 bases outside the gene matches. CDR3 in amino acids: CSAKENSGWGTGELFF. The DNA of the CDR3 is TGCAGTGCTAAAGAAAATAGCGGGTGGGGGACCGGGGAGCTGTTTTTT.

The CDR3 sequence is CASSLLGGESYEQYF. The CDR3 coding sequence is TGTGCCAGCAGTCTTTTGGGGGGGGAGTCCTACGAGCAGTACTTC. This chain joins TRBV7-8 and TRBJ2-7, with TRBD2 matching over 7 bases. Germline V gene data show CDR1 as SGHVS and CDR2 as FQNEAQ. V was pared by 6 bases and J by 1 base, with 9 bases of the junction left unmatched. This CDR3 is 15 amino acids long.

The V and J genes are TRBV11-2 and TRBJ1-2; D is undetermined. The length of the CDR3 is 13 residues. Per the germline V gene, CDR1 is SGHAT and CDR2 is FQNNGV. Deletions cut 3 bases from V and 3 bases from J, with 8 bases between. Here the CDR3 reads CASSLLSDYGYTF. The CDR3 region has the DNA TGTGCCAGCAGCTTGTTATCGGACTATGGCTACACCTTC.

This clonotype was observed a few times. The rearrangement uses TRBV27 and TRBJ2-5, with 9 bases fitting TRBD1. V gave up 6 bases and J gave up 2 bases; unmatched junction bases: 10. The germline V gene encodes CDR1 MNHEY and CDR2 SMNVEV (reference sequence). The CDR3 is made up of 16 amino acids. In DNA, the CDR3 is TGTGCCAGCAGAATTGTCGGGACAGGGCGGCAAGAGACCCAGTACTTC. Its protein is CASRIVGTGRQETQYF.

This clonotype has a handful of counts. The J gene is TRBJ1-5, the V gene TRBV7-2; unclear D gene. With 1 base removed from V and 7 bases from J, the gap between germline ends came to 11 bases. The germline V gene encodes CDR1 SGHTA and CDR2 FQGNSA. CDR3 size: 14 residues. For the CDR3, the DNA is TGTGCCAGCAGCTTAGGAGGGCTAGGGCAGCCCCAGCATTTT. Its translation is CASSLGGLGQPQHF. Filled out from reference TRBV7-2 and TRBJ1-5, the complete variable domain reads GAGVSQSPSNKVTEKGKDVELRCDPISGHTALYWYRQSLGQGLEFLIYFQGNSAPDKSGLPSDRFSAERTGGSVSTLTIQRTQQEDSAVYLCASSLGGLGQPQHFGDGTRLSIL.

CDR3 residues: CASKGSVFQETQYF. As DNA, the CDR3 is TGCGCCAGCAAAGGCAGCGTCTTCCAAGAGACCCAGTACTTC. This chain joins TRBV5-1 and TRBJ2-5, with D unresolved. The CDR3 has 14 amino acids. The V end was cut by 6 bases, the J end by 1 base, with 13 bases between. Germline CDR1 and CDR2: SGHRS and YFSETQ.

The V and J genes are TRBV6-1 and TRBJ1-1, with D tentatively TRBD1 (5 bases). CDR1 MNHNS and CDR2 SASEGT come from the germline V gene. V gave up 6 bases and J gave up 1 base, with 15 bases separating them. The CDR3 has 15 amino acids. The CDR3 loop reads CASRIQGLWNTEAFF. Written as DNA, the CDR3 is TGTGCCAGCAGGATCCAGGGACTATGGAACACTGAAGCTTTCTTT.

Here the CDR3 reads CASSPRGRRGNEQFF. The CDR3 DNA reads TGTGCCAGCAGCCCTCGTGGGAGGAGGGGGAATGAGCAGTTCTTC. This chain joins TRBV7-6 and TRBJ2-1, with D perhaps given as TRBD1 or TRBD2 (6 bases each). The V end was cut by 5 bases, the J end by 7 bases, with 18 bases between. CDR1 is SGHVS and CDR2 is FNYEAQ in the germline V gene. This CDR3 is 15 amino acids long.

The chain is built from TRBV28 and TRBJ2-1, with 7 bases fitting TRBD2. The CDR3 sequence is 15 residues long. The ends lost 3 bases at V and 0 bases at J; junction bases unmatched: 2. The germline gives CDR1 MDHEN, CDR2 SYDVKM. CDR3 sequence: CASSLGGGSYNEQFF. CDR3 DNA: TGTGCCAGCAGTTTGGGCGGGGGCTCCTACAATGAGCAGTTCTTC.

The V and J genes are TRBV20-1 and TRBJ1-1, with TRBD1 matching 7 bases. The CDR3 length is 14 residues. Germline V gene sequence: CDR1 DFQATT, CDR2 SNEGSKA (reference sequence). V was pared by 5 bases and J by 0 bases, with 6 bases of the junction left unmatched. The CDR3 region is CSALWTGVNTEAFF. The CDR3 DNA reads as TGCAGTGCTCTATGGACAGGCGTGAACACTGAAGCTTTCTTT.

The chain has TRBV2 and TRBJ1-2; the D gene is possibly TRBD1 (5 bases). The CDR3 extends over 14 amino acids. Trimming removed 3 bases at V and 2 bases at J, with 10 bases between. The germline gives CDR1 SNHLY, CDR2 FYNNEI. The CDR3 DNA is TGTGCCAGCAGTGAGGAGGACACGAACTATGGCTACACCTTC. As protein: CASSEEDTNYGYTF. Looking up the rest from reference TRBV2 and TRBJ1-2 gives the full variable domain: EPEVTQTPSHQVTQMGQEVILRCVPISNHLYFYWYRQILGQKVEFLVSFYNNEISEKSEIFDDQFSVERPDGSNFTLKIRSTKLEDSAMYFCASSEEDTNYGYTFGSGTRLTVV.